Here is one T cell receptor beta chain with its context. As yet, its antigen is unknown. This entry comes from a study of cytomegalovirus exposure and HLA in healthy donors. Study observations and caveats: TCR beta V- and J-gene trimming was later associated with a missense DCLRE1C variant.

The V and J ends lost 1 base and 10 bases, in that order; junction bases with no gene match: 7. Per germline, CDR1 SEHNR and CDR2 FQNEAQ (reference sequence). CDR3 length: 14 amino acids. With 60 Vbeta and 13 Jbeta primers, the PCR was carried out. The protocol was immunoSEQ multiplex PCR, while the TCRdb copy is restricted to in-frame clones and leaves out a portion. The profile shows a few hundred thousand clones, 70% to 90% of them singletons. Sequences were obtained from PBMCs. The receptor comes from a young woman in good health and CMV-seronegative. This chain connects TRBV7-9 to TRBJ1-1; TRBD1 agrees at 9 bases. CDR3 coding DNA: TGTGCCAGCAGCTTAGAAGGGACAGGGAGTGTAGCTTTCTTT. Translated: CASSLEGTGSVAFF. The whole variable domain, filled in from reference TRBV7-9 and TRBJ1-1, reads DTGVSQNPRHKITKRGQNVTFRCDPISEHNRLYWYRQTLGQGPEFLTYFQNEAQLEKSRLLSDRFSAERPKGSFSTLEIQRTEQGDSAMYLCASSLEGTGSVAFFGQGTRLTVV.